Following are 30 T cell receptor beta chains from one sample sequenced in a study of blood T cells in healthy people across ages. Then a second PCR, running about 7 to 11 cycles, was carried out with a sample-barcoded 5' primer and a J-beta primer mix. From the 5' RACE reads, TCRdb called clonotypes with MiXCR, one entry per CDR3 protein. Among 1.5 million to 2 million distinct CDR3 sequences listed, 30% to 40% were seen once. Specimen: blood. These receptor sequences come from a young woman in good health.

This chain uses TRBV19 with TRBJ2-4; 7 positions agree with TRBD2. The CDR3 runs 14 residues. V lost 10 bases to trimming and J lost 4 bases; unmatched junction nucleotides: 10. CDR1 LNHDA and CDR2 SQIVND come from the germline V gene (reference sequence). For the CDR3, the DNA is TGTGCCACCGAGGATCGGGGGGATAAAAACATTCAGTACTTC. As protein: CATEDRGDKNIQYF.

In its sample, this clonotype was seen once. The chain has TRBV7-9 and TRBJ1-4, with D perhaps matching TRBD1 (5 bases). CDR1 is SEHNR and CDR2 is FQNEAQ in the germline V gene (reference sequence). The V end was cut by 5 bases, the J end by 6 bases, with 13 bases between. The CDR3 extends over 14 amino acids. Here the CDR3 reads CASSRGPADEKLFF. CDR3 DNA: TGTGCCAGCAGCCGGGGACCCGCTGATGAAAAACTGTTTTTT.

The chain uses TRBV20-1 and TRBJ2-3; D might be TRBD1 (5 bases). Germline V gene lookup returns CDR1 DFQATT and CDR2 SNEGSKA (reference sequence). V was shortened by 3 bases and J by 5 bases, with 15 bases between the two germline ends. CDR3 size: 14 residues. This chain's CDR3 is CSASPAIRVDTQYF. For the CDR3, the DNA is TGCAGTGCTAGTCCCGCGATCAGGGTAGATACGCAGTATTTT.

In its sample, this clonotype was seen many times. The V gene is TRBV21-1, the J gene TRBJ2-3; the D call of TRBD1 is as the table states it, not checked on the DNA. TRBV21-1 is flagged as a pseudogene. CDR3 size: 14 residues. The CDR3 here is CASSKGAGTDTQYF. The CDR3 bases are TGTGCCAGCAGCAAGGGGGCGGGCACAGATACGCAGTATTTT.

This clonotype occurred many times. This chain links TRBV7-3 with TRBJ2-3; 11 bases match TRBD2. The CDR3 spans 16 residues. The J segment lost 1 base and the V segment lost 5 bases, leaving 5 bases of the junction unmatched. Germline V CDR1 and CDR2: SGHTA, FQGTGA. The CDR3 nucleotides are TGTGCCAGCAGCCCCATGGGACTAGCGGGCACAGATACGCAGTATTTT. Translating gives CASSPMGLAGTDTQYF. The full variable domain, rest sourced from reference TRBV7-3 and TRBJ2-3, is GAGVSQTPSNKVTEKGKYVELRCDPISGHTALYWYRQSLGQGPEFLIYFQGTGAADDSGLPNDRFFAVRPEGSVSTLKIQRTERGDSAVYLCASSPMGLAGTDTQYFGPGTRLTVL.

The rearrangement uses TRBV2 and TRBJ2-1, with a weak D call TRBD1 (6 bases). V lost 11 bases to trimming and J lost 3 bases, with 17 bases between them. This CDR3 contains 14 residues. Germline V gives CDR1 SNHLY, CDR2 FYNNEI. The CDR3 reads CACSGTPDYNEQFF. In DNA form, the CDR3 reads TGTGCCTGCTCCGGGACACCCGACTACAATGAGCAGTTCTTC.

This CDR3 is CASTLGGLSTDTQYF. The CDR3, as DNA: TGTGCCAGCACCCTGGGGGGACTATCCACAGATACGCAGTATTTT. The chain has TRBV7-8 and TRBJ2-3, with 7 bases lining up with TRBD2. The V gene's germline CDR1 is SGHVS and CDR2 FQNEAQ. V trimming: 7 bases; J trimming: 2 bases; junction bases outside the gene matches: 9. The CDR3 is 15 residues long.

The chain recombines TRBV6-5 with TRBJ2-6; D remains unclear. The germline V gene has CDR1 MNHEY and CDR2 SVGAGI. The length of the CDR3 is 16 residues. V gave up 5 bases and J gave up 0 bases, with 11 bases separating them. The CDR3 is CASSLHRGSGANVLTF. CDR3 nucleotide sequence: TGTGCCAGCAGTCTTCATCGCGGCTCTGGGGCCAACGTCCTGACTTTC.

In this sample, this clonotype turned up a few times. The chain couples TRBV5-1 to TRBJ2-5, with TRBD2 matching 13 bases. Germline values: CDR1 SGHRS, CDR2 YFSETQ. Trimming removed 5 bases from V and 1 base from J; junction bases left unmatched: 5. The CDR3 has 16 amino acids. The CDR3 protein is CASRAGLAGAQETQYF. The CDR3 nucleotides are TGCGCCAGCAGGGCAGGACTAGCGGGGGCCCAAGAGACCCAGTACTTC. The full variable domain, its missing parts supplied by reference TRBV5-1 and TRBJ2-5, is KAGVTQTPRYLIKTRGQQVTLSCSPISGHRSVSWYQQTPGQGLQFLFEYFSETQRNKGNFPGRFSGRQFSNSRSEMNVSTLELGDSALYLCASRAGLAGAQETQYFGPGTRLLVL.

CDR3 residues: CASAIGGSPPDTQYF. The CDR3 region has the DNA TGTGCCAGTGCCATTGGCGGGAGCCCCCCAGATACGCAGTATTTT. The J gene is TRBJ2-3, the V gene TRBV6-2 or TRBV6-3; 7 nucleotides agree with TRBD2. The CDR3 runs to 15 residues. V trimming: 9 bases; J trimming: 4 bases; junction bases outside the gene matches: 13. Per germline, CDR1 MNHEY and CDR2 SVGEGT.

CDR3 loop: CASSPTSGGAVYNEQFF. Written as DNA, the CDR3 is TGTGCCAGCAGTCCGACTAGCGGGGGGGCCGTCTACAATGAGCAGTTCTTC. The chain carries TRBV12-3 or TRBV12-4 and TRBJ2-1; the match to TRBD2 covers 14 bases. The V and J ends lost 5 bases and 3 bases, in that order; junction bases with no gene match: 6. The length of the CDR3 is 17 residues.

The chain joins TRBV25-1 to TRBJ1-4; perhaps TRBD1 as D (5 bases). The CDR3 spans 15 residues. CDR1 and CDR2 from the germline V gene are MGHDK and SYGVNS. Trimming shortened V by 1 base and J by 8 bases, and 14 bases separated the two germline ends. CDR3 loop: CASSEWRGGIEKLFF. CDR3 DNA: TGTGCCAGCAGTGAATGGAGGGGCGGGATAGAAAAACTGTTTTTT.

Regarding this clonotype: A much larger clonotype is one base distant, so this may be a read error. The chain recombines TRBV29-1 with TRBJ2-5; D gene uncertain. Germline-derived CDR1 and CDR2 are SQVTM and ANQGSEA. The CDR3 has 13 amino acids. The CDR3 nucleotides read TGCAGCGGTGAATTCGACACCCAAGAGACCCAGTACTTC. The encoded protein is CSGEFDTQETQYF.

This chain connects TRBV5-6 to TRBJ1-2; D is possibly TRBD1 (5 bases). Germline assignment: CDR1 SGHDT and CDR2 YYEEEE. The V end lost 4 bases, the J end lost 3 bases, and 16 bases lay between the germline ends. This CDR3 is 15 amino acids long. This chain's CDR3 is CASSETGTEYYGYTF. The CDR3 nucleotides are TGTGCCAGCAGCGAGACCGGGACCGAGTACTATGGCTACACCTTC.

The chain couples TRBV6-5 to TRBJ1-2, with D hard to call. V gave up 8 bases and J gave up 1 base, with 17 bases separating them. This CDR3 contains 15 residues. Germline V gene data show CDR1 as MNHEY and CDR2 as SVGAGI. CDR3 amino acids: CASVPHEEHNYGYTF. The CDR3 DNA is TGTGCCAGCGTGCCCCACGAGGAACATAACTATGGCTACACCTTC.

This sequence joins TRBV29-1 and TRBJ2-7, with TRBD1 identical over 7 bases. V was clipped by 4 bases and J by 3 bases; unmatched bases: 6. CDR1 SQVTM and CDR2 ANQGSEA come from the germline V gene. The length of the CDR3 is 13 residues. CDR3 sequence reads: CSVVWTGDYEQYF. CDR3 sequence (DNA): TGCAGCGTTGTCTGGACAGGCGACTACGAGCAGTACTTC.

This chain joins TRBV27 and TRBJ2-7; TRBD2 is a possible D gene (6 bases). Germline V gene lookup returns CDR1 MNHEY and CDR2 SMNVEV (reference sequence). The CDR3 is made up of 16 amino acids. Trimming removed 5 bases at V and 0 bases at J, with 17 bases between. The CDR3 DNA is TGTGCCAGCAGTCCGCGGGGACGGTCAAGCTCCTACGAGCAGTACTTC. Translated: CASSPRGRSSSYEQYF.

Of note for this clonotype: A read error may produce the germline difference seen at one junction end. V gene TRBV5-1 combines with J gene TRBJ2-1; D might be TRBD1 (8 bases). This CDR3 spans 13 amino acids. Per germline, CDR1 SGHRS and CDR2 YFSETQ. In DNA form, the CDR3 reads TGCGCCAGCAGGACAGGGGACTACAATGGGCAGTTCTTC. Its translation is CASRTGDYNGQFF.

The V gene is TRBV13, the J gene TRBJ2-7, with D hard to call. Trimming cost V 4 bases and J 2 bases, with 12 bases left between them. Germline V gene sequence: CDR1 PRHDT, CDR2 FYEKMQ (reference sequence). There are 14 residues in the CDR3. The CDR3 nucleotides are TGTGCCAGCAGCTCCAATCCCCTAGCCTACGAGCAGTACTTC. Its protein is CASSSNPLAYEQYF.

This clonotype was seen a handful of times. This sequence joins TRBV20-1 and TRBJ1-2; D gene uncertain. Looked up from germline, CDR1 is DFQATT and CDR2 is SNEGSKA (reference sequence). V was pared by 0 bases and J by 1 base, with 12 bases between. CDR3 length equals 15 residues. CDR3 in amino acids: CSARDISSYNYGYTF. CDR3 coding DNA: TGCAGTGCTAGAGATATCAGTAGCTATAACTATGGCTACACCTTC.

This clonotype was counted a few times. The chain joins TRBV20-1 to TRBJ2-1, with TRBD2 as a possible D gene (6 bases). The germline V gene encodes CDR1 DFQATT and CDR2 SNEGSKA (reference sequence). V lost 5 bases and J lost 5, with 19 bases in between. The CDR3 is 15 amino acids. The CDR3 coding sequence is TGCAGTGCTGCGGGCGGCGGGGTTTTCGACAATGAGCAGTTCTTC. This encodes CSAAGGGVFDNEQFF.

The rearrangement links TRBV5-1 to TRBJ1-5, with 9 bases aligning to TRBD1. The CDR3 contains 15 residues. The V gene's germline CDR1 is SGHRS and CDR2 YFSETQ. The trim removed 4 bases at V and 6 bases at J, leaving 8 bases unmatched. The CDR3 is CASSTGQGKGQPQHF. Written as DNA, the CDR3 is TGCGCCAGCAGCACCGGACAGGGGAAGGGTCAGCCCCAGCATTTT.

This clonotype was counted between two and nine times. The J gene is TRBJ2-7, the V gene TRBV9; 9 nucleotides align to TRBD2. Trimming removed 4 bases from V and 5 bases from J; junction bases left unmatched: 10. The CDR3 has 15 residues. CDR1 is SGDLS and CDR2 is YYNGEE in the germline V gene. In DNA form, the CDR3 reads TGTGCCAGCAGCTTCTCCCCTAGCGGGACCAACGAGCAGTACTTC. This gives the protein CASSFSPSGTNEQYF.

The chain carries TRBV11-2 and TRBJ2-5, with 9 bases fitting TRBD1. The V and J ends lost 1 base and 3 bases, in that order; junction bases with no gene match: 3. Looked up from germline, CDR1 is SGHAT and CDR2 is FQNNGV. The CDR3 loop spans 15 amino acids. CDR3 in DNA: TGTGCCAGCAGCTTAGGGAGGACAGGGGAAGAGACCCAGTACTTC. It yields the protein CASSLGRTGEETQYF.

This clonotype was seen a handful of times. J is TRBJ2-1 and V is TRBV27; 11 nucleotides agree with TRBD2. Trimming cost V 4 bases and J 10 bases; bases outside gene matches: 6. This CDR3 region has 14 residues. Germline V gives CDR1 MNHEY, CDR2 SMNVEV (reference sequence). The CDR3 region is CASSSISGREEQFF. The CDR3 DNA reads as TGTGCCAGCAGTTCGATTAGCGGGAGGGAAGAGCAGTTCTTC.

This clonotype was detected a few times. The chain is built from TRBV20-1 and TRBJ2-3, with 10 positions matching TRBD2. The trim removed 4 bases at V and 3 bases at J, leaving 7 bases unmatched. CDR3 length: 15 amino acids. Germline assignment: CDR1 DFQATT and CDR2 SNEGSKA (reference sequence). The CDR3: CSANRLAGVTDTQYF. CDR3 coding DNA: TGCAGTGCTAACCGGCTAGCGGGAGTAACAGATACGCAGTATTTT.

This clonotype appeared many times. The chain employs TRBV7-2 and TRBJ1-2; 12 bases align to TRBD1. The CDR3 has 15 residues. J lost 4 bases, V lost 5 bases, and 5 bases had no gene match. The germline gives CDR1 SGHTA, CDR2 FQGNSA. CDR3 nucleotide sequence: TGTGCCAGCAGCGCCGGGACAGGGGGCATCTATGGCTACACCTTC. This gives the protein CASSAGTGGIYGYTF.

This clonotype was counted a few times. The CDR3 DNA reads as TGCAGTGCTAGATTCAAGATGGGGGTTGGCGAGCAGTACTTC. Residues: CSARFKMGVGEQYF. The chain carries TRBV20-1 and TRBJ2-7, with D perhaps matching TRBD1 or TRBD2 (5 bases each). The germline gives CDR1 DFQATT, CDR2 SNEGSKA (reference sequence). This CDR3 spans 14 amino acids. Deletions cut 2 bases from V and 6 bases from J, with 17 bases between.

For this clonotype: A much larger clone lies a single base off, so this may be a read error. The rearrangement uses TRBV4-1 and TRBJ2-5; 9 bases fit TRBD2. Germline-derived CDR1 and CDR2 are MGHRA and YSYEKL. The CDR3 contains 16 residues. The CDR3, as DNA: TGCGCCAGCGGCCAAGAAGCGGCGGGGGGGCCGGAGACCCAGTACTTC. Translation: CASGQEAAGGPETQYF.

This clonotype was seen a handful of times. The chain recombines TRBV20-1 with TRBJ2-1, with 8 bases aligning to TRBD1. CDR1 and CDR2 (germline): DFQATT, SNEGSKA (reference sequence). The CDR3 runs 17 residues. With V trimmed by 2 bases and J by 2 bases, 11 bases remained unmatched. The CDR3 sequence is CSARSLHAGQAYNEQFF. The CDR3 DNA sequence: TGCAGTGCTAGATCGCTCCACGCGGGACAGGCCTACAATGAGCAGTTCTTC.